This T cell receptor (beta chain) came from a study of shared clonotypes between healthy human individuals. Study at large: For every donor, three CD4 naive, three CD4 memory, two CD8 naive and one CD8 memory plates were used.

Germline V gene sequence: CDR1 SGHKS, CDR2 YYEKEE (reference sequence). V dropped 2 bases and J dropped 4; count of bases not matched to a gene: 9. This CDR3 contains 16 residues. Study observations and caveats: Clonotype sharing across several donors was observed for around 4.8% of naive CD4 clonotypes.

Every subset had its genomic DNA shared out evenly among several immunoSEQ plates. The data were produced by immunoSEQ multiplex PCR, yet TCRdb's version contains in-frame clones alone and is incomplete. The repertoire holds about 2,200,000 clones, with 93% as singletons. CD45RO negativity and positive selection for CCR7 defined naive CD8 cells, a population that excluded terminally differentiated effector memory CD45RA+ cells. Worth noting for this clone: Its antigen is undetermined.

The chain couples TRBV5-5 to TRBJ1-5; 7 positions match TRBD1. The sequencing sample was made of naive CD8+ T cells from PBMCs. This TCR was sampled from a young man in good health. Some clones in this sample may be carry-over from other donors' samples. This CDR3 is CASSFKGAADNQPQHF. The CDR3 nucleotides are TGTGCCAGCAGCTTTAAGGGGGCCGCCGATAATCAGCCCCAGCATTTT.